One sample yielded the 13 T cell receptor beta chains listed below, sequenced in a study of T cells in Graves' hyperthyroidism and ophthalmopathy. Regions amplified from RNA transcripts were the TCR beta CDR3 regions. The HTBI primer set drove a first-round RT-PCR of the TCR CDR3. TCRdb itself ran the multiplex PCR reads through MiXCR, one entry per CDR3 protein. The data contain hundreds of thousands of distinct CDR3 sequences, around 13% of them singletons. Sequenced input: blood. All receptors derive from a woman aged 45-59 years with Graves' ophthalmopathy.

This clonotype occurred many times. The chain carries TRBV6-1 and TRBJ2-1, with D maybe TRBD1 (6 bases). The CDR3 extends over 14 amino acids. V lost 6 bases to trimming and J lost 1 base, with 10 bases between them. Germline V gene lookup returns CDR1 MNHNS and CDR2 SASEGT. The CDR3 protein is CASRNRVSYNEQFF. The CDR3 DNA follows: TGTGCCAGCAGGAACAGGGTTTCCTACAATGAGCAGTTCTTC.

The CDR3, as DNA: TGTGCCAGCAGCCAAGGCTGGCAGGATGATGGCTACACCTTC. Protein: CASSQGWQDDGYTF. This rearrangement joins TRBV4-2 to TRBJ1-2; D unresolved. CDR3 length: 14 residues. Trimming took off 1 base at V and 6 bases at J, with 12 bases between the two ends. Germline-derived CDR1 and CDR2 are LGHNA and YNFKEQ.

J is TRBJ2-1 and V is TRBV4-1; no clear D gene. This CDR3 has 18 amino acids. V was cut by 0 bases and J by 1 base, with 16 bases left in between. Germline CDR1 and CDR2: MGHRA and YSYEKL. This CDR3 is CASSQDGVGEFSYNEQFF. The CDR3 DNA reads TGCGCCAGCAGCCAAGATGGGGTTGGTGAGTTTTCCTACAATGAGCAGTTCTTC.

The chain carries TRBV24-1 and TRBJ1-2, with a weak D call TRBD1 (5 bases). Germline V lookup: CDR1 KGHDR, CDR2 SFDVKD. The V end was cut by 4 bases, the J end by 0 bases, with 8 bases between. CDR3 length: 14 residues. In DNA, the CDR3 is TGTGCCACCAGTGAGGGGGGAACTAACTATGGCTACACCTTC. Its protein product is CATSEGGTNYGYTF.

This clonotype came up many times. CDR3 DNA: TGTGCCAGCAGTTCAAGGGGTCATGAGGGTGAAAAACTGTTTTTT. Encoded protein: CASSSRGHEGEKLFF. The chain uses TRBV7-2 and TRBJ1-4, with a weak D call TRBD1 (5 bases). The germline CDR1 and CDR2 sequences are SGHTA and FQGNSA. V shed 6 bases and J shed 7 bases, with 18 bases lying between them. The CDR3 sequence is 15 residues long.

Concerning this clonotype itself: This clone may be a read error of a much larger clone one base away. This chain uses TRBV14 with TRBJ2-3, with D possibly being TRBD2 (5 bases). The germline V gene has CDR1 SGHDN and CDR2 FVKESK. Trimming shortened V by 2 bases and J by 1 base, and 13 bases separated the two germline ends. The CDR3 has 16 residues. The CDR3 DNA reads TGTGCCAGCAGCCAAATACTGGGAGCCGGCACAGATACGCAGTATTTT. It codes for CASSQILGAGTDTQYF.

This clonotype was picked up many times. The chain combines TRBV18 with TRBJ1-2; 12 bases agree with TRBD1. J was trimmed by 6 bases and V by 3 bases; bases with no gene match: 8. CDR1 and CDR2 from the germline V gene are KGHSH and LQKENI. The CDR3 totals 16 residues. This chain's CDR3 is CASSPGTGGLPDGYTF. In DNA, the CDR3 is TGTGCCAGCTCACCCGGGACAGGGGGCCTTCCTGATGGCTACACCTTC.

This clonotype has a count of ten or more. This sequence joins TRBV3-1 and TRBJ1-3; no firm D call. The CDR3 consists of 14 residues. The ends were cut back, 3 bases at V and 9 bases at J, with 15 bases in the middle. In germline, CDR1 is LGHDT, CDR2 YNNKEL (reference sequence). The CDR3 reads CASSHGSASGTIYF. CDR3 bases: TGTGCCAGCAGCCATGGCTCCGCTAGCGGCACCATATATTTT.

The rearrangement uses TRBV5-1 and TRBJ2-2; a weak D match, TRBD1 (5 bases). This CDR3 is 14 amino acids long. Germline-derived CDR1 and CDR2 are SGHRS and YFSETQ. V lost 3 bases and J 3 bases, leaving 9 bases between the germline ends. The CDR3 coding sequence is TGCGCCAGCAGCTCAGGGTTCGACACCGGGGAGCTGTTTTTT. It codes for CASSSGFDTGELFF.

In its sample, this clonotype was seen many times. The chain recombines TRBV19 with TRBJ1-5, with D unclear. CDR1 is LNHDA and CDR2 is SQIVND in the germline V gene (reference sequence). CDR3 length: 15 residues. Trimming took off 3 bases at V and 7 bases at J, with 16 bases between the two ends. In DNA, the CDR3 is TGTGCCAGTAGTATTCGGGTTGTGGCAGGCCAGCCCCAGCATTTT. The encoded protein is CASSIRVVAGQPQHF. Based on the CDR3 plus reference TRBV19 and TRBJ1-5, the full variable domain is DGGITQSPKYLFRKEGQNVTLSCEQNLNHDAMYWYRQDPGQGLRLIYYSQIVNDFQKGDIAEGYSVSREKKESFPLTVTSAQKNPTAFYLCASSIRVVAGQPQHFGDGTRLSIL.

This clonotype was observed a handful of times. The CDR3 protein is CSALPGQGFRTEAFF. The CDR3 bases are TGCAGTGCTCTCCCGGGACAGGGATTTCGCACTGAAGCTTTCTTT. V gene TRBV20-1 combines with J gene TRBJ1-1; 9 bases line up with TRBD1. The V segment lost 5 bases and the J segment 4 bases; nucleotides outside the gene matches: 11. This CDR3 comprises 15 residues. The germline V gene has CDR1 DFQATT and CDR2 SNEGSKA (reference sequence).

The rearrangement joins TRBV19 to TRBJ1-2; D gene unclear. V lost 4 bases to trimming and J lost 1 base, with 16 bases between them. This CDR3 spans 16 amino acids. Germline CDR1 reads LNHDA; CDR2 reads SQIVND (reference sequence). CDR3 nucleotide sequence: TGTGCCAGTAGTAGAATAGTCGACGTTGATAACTATGGCTACACCTTC. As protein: CASSRIVDVDNYGYTF.

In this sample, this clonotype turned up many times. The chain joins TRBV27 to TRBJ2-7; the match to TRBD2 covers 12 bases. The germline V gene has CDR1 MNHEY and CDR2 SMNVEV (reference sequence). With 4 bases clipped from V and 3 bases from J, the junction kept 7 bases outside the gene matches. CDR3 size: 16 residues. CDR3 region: CASSWETSGGNYEQYF. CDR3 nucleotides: TGTGCCAGCAGTTGGGAGACTAGCGGGGGAAACTACGAGCAGTACTTC.